These T cell receptor beta chains were read from a single sample in a study of OX40 agonist ivuxolimab in advanced cancers. Repertoires were generated with immunoSEQ multiplex PCR, while TCRdb's copy carries only in-frame clones and drops some. This table holds more than 50,000 clones, approximately 83% found once. Sequences were derived from CD4+ or CD8+ T cells sorted from blood, sampled in a trial of the OX40 agonist ivuxolimab. These receptor sequences come from an adult with an advanced solid tumor such as melanoma, head and neck, liver or kidney cancer. Each CDR3 is given without its conserved first and last residue.

v_call cdr3_length cdr3_aa
TRBV13 9 ASSSRWEQY
TRBV9 12 ASSVDEGFSEAF
TRBV7-8 13 ASSLWGSSYNEQF
TRBV9 11 ASSVGWAGEQY
TRBV15 12 ATSVQGGSDEQY
TRBV11-2 13 ASRTYQGTNTEAF
TRBV5-6 11 ASSPTGSYEQY
TRBV2 16 ASSEVPGGIYSNQPQH
TRBV5-1 12 ASSLWAGGYEQY
TRBV6-5 13 ASSYPPGPNTEAF
TRBV9 11 ASSSGGGSPLH
TRBV2 14 AGELVGGPSPETQY
TRBV7-2 12 ASRPQGGTDTQY
TRBV27 15 ASSLSRRVGQNYGYT
TRBV4-2 12 ASSPGTGWTEAF
TRBV7-8 14 ASSPYLGTDGETQY
TRBV6-5 8 ASQGETQY
TRBV9 12 ASSQGQSSYEQY
TRBV6-1 9 ASTLQREQF
TRBV4-2 14 ASSLLLSGEDEKLF
TRBV11-2 9 ASSLTYGQY
TRBV5-6 14 ASSLGQGWSHNEQF
TRBV7-8 13 ASSLAANSGNTIY
TRBV7-3 13 ASSPTKTNTGELF
TRBV18 13 ASSPPVGAGNTIY
TRBV13 8 ASSVNEQY
TRBV6-1 14 ASSESGVKPAETQY
TRBV5-1 14 ASSLARVPGANVLT
TRBV9 14 ASSVEDRGFTGELF
TRBV2 11 ASGPTNTGELF
TRBV18 14 ASSWTDNNLYYEQY
TRBV7-6 16 ASSQSSYKGQGAPGYT
TRBV7-6 12 ASSLGGGAFEQY
TRBV4-3 13 ASSQQEVSAGELF
TRBV9 13 ASHGDTSNTGELF
TRBV4-3 13 ASSPERGATDTQY
TRBV27 12 ASSDTGPSNEQF
TRBV25-1 12 ASSFLDEYYGYT
TRBV27 13 ASSVHQGARDEQY
TRBV4-2 12 ASSQKLVGTEAF
TRBV4-3 12 ASSQDYSSYEQY
TRBV2 13 ASSETGGSTDTQY